Each of the 9 T cell receptor beta chains below was sequenced from the same sample in a study of blood T cell repertoires in COVID-19. Using immunoSEQ multiplex PCR, the repertoire was profiled, and TCRdb retains in-frame clones only, with some absent. The sample lists under 200,000 clones; approximately 85% were seen once. The specimen sequenced was PBMCs or T cells enriched from blood (not recorded which). Receptor source: a man between 40 and 49 years old with acute COVID-19.

This clone was observed many times. The genes are TRBV6-5 and TRBJ1-3, with D possibly TRBD1 on 6 matching bases. The CDR3 sequence is 14 residues long. The V and J ends lost 9 bases and 4 bases respectively, with 16 bases between them. CDR1 is MNHEY and CDR2 is SVGAGI in the germline V gene. The CDR3 spells CASLRGAGGNTIYF. The CDR3 DNA reads as TGTGCCAGTCTCCGGGGGGCGGGCGGAAACACCATATATTTT.

V gene TRBV5-1 combines with J gene TRBJ2-5; 11 bases are shared with TRBD2. CDR1 and CDR2 (germline): SGHRS, YFSETQ. V was clipped by 2 bases and J by 5 bases; unmatched bases: 5. This CDR3 is 15 amino acids long. The CDR3 nucleotides are TGCGCCAGCAGCTTCGGGACTAGCGGAGGGGAGACCCAGTACTTC. Translated, it gives CASSFGTSGGETQYF. Complete variable domain (other parts from reference TRBV5-1 and TRBJ2-5): KAGVTQTPRYLIKTRGQQVTLSCSPISGHRSVSWYQQTPGQGLQFLFEYFSETQRNKGNFPGRFSGRQFSNSRSEMNVSTLELGDSALYLCASSFGTSGGETQYFGPGTRLLVL.

The chain joins TRBV7-9 to TRBJ1-3; D is perhaps TRBD1 (6 bases). Germline values: CDR1 SEHNR, CDR2 FQNEAQ (reference sequence). This CDR3 is 19 amino acids long. The V end was cut by 1 base, the J end by 0 bases, with 19 bases between. This chain's CDR3 is CASSLDGYRVSGSGNTIYF. CDR3 DNA: TGTGCCAGCAGCTTAGATGGCTACAGGGTTTCGGGCTCTGGAAACACCATATATTTT.

The V and J genes are TRBV19 and TRBJ2-1; TRBD2 might be the D (5 bases). The CDR3 runs to 15 residues. The V gene lost 1 base and the J gene lost 4 bases, with 11 bases spanning the gap. Germline values: CDR1 LNHDA, CDR2 SQIVND (reference sequence). The CDR3 bases are TGTGCCAGTAGTATAGCGTACGGGGAGTACAATGAGCAGTTCTTC. Amino acid sequence: CASSIAYGEYNEQFF.

This sequence joins TRBV28 and TRBJ1-5; D might be TRBD1 (5 bases). CDR1 is MDHEN and CDR2 is SYDVKM in the germline V gene. The CDR3 spans 14 residues. V lost 6 bases and J lost 0, with 9 bases in between. DNA of the CDR3: TGTGCCAGCAGGGGGGGGTATAGCAATCAGCCCCAGCATTTT. It specifies CASRGGYSNQPQHF.

This clone was picked up one time. V and J are TRBV27 and TRBJ1-2, with D possibly TRBD1 on 6 matching bases. The V end lost 4 bases, the J end lost 5 bases, and 17 bases lay between the germline ends. Germline CDR1 is MNHEY and CDR2 is SMNVEV (reference sequence). The CDR3 consists of 15 residues. The DNA of the CDR3 is TGTGCCAGCAGTTCCAGACAGAGGGGGTCTTATGGCTACACCTTC. It translates to CASSSRQRGSYGYTF.

The gene calls are TRBV19 and TRBJ1-5, with no clear D. The CDR3 covers 15 residues. Per the germline V gene, CDR1 is LNHDA and CDR2 is SQIVND (reference sequence). Trimming pared 6 bases from V and 4 bases from J, leaving 16 bases between. The CDR3 nucleotides are TGTGCCAGTAGGTCCGTCGAGAGGGTAAATCAGCCCCAGCATTTT. Its protein is CASRSVERVNQPQHF. The full variable domain, completed using reference TRBV19 and TRBJ1-5, is DGGITQSPKYLFRKEGQNVTLSCEQNLNHDAMYWYRQDPGQGLRLIYYSQIVNDFQKGDIAEGYSVSREKKESFPLTVTSAQKNPTAFYLCASRSVERVNQPQHFGDGTRLSIL.

The chain links TRBV7-2 to TRBJ2-7; TRBD2 might be the D (5 bases). Germline CDR1 reads SGHTA; CDR2 reads FQGNSA. The CDR3 is 14 residues long. V was shortened by 5 bases and J by 2 bases, with 13 bases between the two germline ends. The CDR3 spells CASSLGLEPYEQYF. CDR3 DNA: TGTGCCAGCAGCCTAGGACTCGAGCCCTACGAGCAGTACTTC.

The V call is TRBV5-1, the J call TRBJ1-2; TRBD1 is a possible D gene (6 bases). The CDR3 is made up of 17 amino acids. Germline V CDR1 and CDR2: SGHRS, YFSETQ. Trimming took off 4 bases at V and 0 bases at J, with 19 bases between the two ends. The CDR3 DNA is TGCGCCAGCAGCCCGGACAGCCAATATACAGCTAACTATGGCTACACCTTC. The encoded protein is CASSPDSQYTANYGYTF.